This note documents a single T cell receptor beta chain sequence. Per the study methods: Estimated nucleated cell counts came from reference gene primer amplification. Some clones are missing from TCRdb's copy, which holds only in-frame ones; the method was immunoSEQ multiplex PCR. V, J and clone size are those of that table, while D and trimming were read from the DNA. The sample holds fewer than 75,000 clones, nearly 90% seen once. The sample belongs to a study of blood T cell repertoires in COVID-19. Overall study context: T cells, B-cell-depleted T cells, or PBMCs provided the cDNA or gDNA that served as material.

This TCR was recovered from an elderly man with acute or convalescent COVID-19. The sample taken for sequencing was peripheral blood.

CDR3 in DNA: TGTGCCAGCAGAACTGGGGCGACAGCGAACACCGGGGAGCTGTTTTTT. This codes for CASRTGATANTGELFF. The gene calls are TRBV11-2 and TRBJ2-2, with D possibly being TRBD1 (5 bases). The CDR3 runs to 16 residues. The germline V gene has CDR1 SGHAT and CDR2 FQNNGV. V was clipped by 6 bases and J by 0 bases, with 14 bases between them.